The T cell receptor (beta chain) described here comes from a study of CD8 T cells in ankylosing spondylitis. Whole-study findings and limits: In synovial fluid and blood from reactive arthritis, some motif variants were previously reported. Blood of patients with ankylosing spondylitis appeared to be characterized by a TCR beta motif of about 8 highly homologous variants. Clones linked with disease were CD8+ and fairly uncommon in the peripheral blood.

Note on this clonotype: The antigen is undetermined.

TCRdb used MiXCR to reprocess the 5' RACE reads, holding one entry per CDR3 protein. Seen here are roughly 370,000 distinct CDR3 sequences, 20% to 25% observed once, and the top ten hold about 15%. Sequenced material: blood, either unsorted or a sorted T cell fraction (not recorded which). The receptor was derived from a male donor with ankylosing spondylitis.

CDR3 in DNA: TGCAGTGCCGGACTAGCGGGAGCGTATGAGCAGTTCTTC. Translation: CSAGLAGAYEQFF. The rearrangement joins TRBV20-1 to TRBJ2-1; 13 bases match TRBD2. This CDR3 region has 13 residues. From germline, CDR1 is DFQATT and CDR2 SNEGSKA (reference sequence). Unmatched junction bases numbered 4, after V lost 6 bases and J lost 8 bases.